This TCR beta chain is drawn from a study of regulatory T cells in long-lasting Graves disease (dated by TCRdb to 2020 to 2023). Notes on the research overall: Patients with newly diagnosed Graves' disease had been on antithyroid drugs for under 3 months. Patients with persistent Graves' disease were compared with patients with newly diagnosed Graves' disease using TCR sequencing and RNA sequencing of peripheral blood. The study took place in China and was registered as a clinical trial. TCR sequencing covered some 13 persistent and approximately 20 newly diagnosed Graves' disease patients, some 33 samples in total. The investigation overall reported the following: Only peripheral blood was studied, because thyroid tissue, the primary lesion, was inaccessible. Lower TCR Shannon entropy and fewer highly expanded clones were observed in persistent Graves' disease patients than in newly diagnosed patients, which suggested clonal expansion. The authors noted that the small sample size was a limitation that may lower accuracy. TRBV28, TRBJ1-2 and TRBJ2-5 were preferentially used in persistent disease, while TRBV20-1 and TRBJ2-1 were favored in newly diagnosed disease. Only the TCR beta chain was sequenced and analyzed. A larger number of public clonotypes was shared among persistent patients (over 2,500) than among newly diagnosed patients (over 850).

This clonotype was seen ten or more times. There is no known antigen for this receptor. No base quality information exists; no much larger clone differs at one position. The library was obtained by multiplex PCR. TCRdb shows the sequencer as Illumina HiSeq 4000. iRepertoire HTBI primers and Arm-PCR amplification of CDR3 regions were used to construct TCR beta libraries. Before sequencing, the PCR products underwent gel purification. As for the authors' bioinformatics: Across samples, around 62 TRBV and 13 to 15 TRBJ segments were identified and used for gene usage analysis of CDR3 amino acid clonotypes. COPE and FqMerger were used to merge the filtered high-quality paired reads into contigs. BLAST was used to align contigs to IMGT TRBV, TRBD and TRBJ reference genes, with CDR3 defined following IMGT. Any clonotype with a frequency above 0.1% was classified as a highly expanded clone. Repertoire diversity was measured by Shannon entropy, and V-J evenness by the Gini coefficient. Public clonotypes were defined as clonotypes shared by more than one individual. The public reads were reanalyzed by TCRdb: fastp trimming at Q25, MiXCR alignment, in-frame beta chains only. Under each unique CDR3 protein, matching rows form one entry showing the most common genes and DNA. TCRdb's processing, not the authors' own work, is the source of the V and J calls. For this sample there are just over 600,000 distinct CDR3 sequences; roughly 15% appear just once. The top ten clones comprise around 19% of the sample.

Unmatched junction bases come to 7, with V trimmed by 6 bases and J by 1 base. CDR1 MDHEN and CDR2 SYDVKM were looked up in the germline V gene. The CDR3 runs 15 amino acids, cysteine and phenylalanine included. Only CDR3 DNA is held: 45 bases, read in frame from base 1. According to the study, the label for this sample's time point signals: newly diagnosed GD, antithyroid drugs for less than 3 months. For both TCR sequencing and RNA sequencing, RNA was extracted from PBMCs in TRIzol. The diagnosis of Graves' disease was made according to American Thyroid Association guidelines. Patients for the study were recruited at an endocrinology department in Xi'an, China. Each patient gave 9 to 10 milliliters of peripheral blood, collected in an EDTA anticoagulant tube. Ficoll Paque Plus density gradient separation was used to isolate PBMCs, and no additional T cell sorting was done. An Agilent 2100 Bioanalyzer and agarose gel were used to assess RNA quality, and a NanoDrop 2000 was used to measure RNA concentration.

Separately, the same data were catalogued under a study of T cells in Graves' hyperthyroidism and ophthalmopathy. The second study's paper adds: Stable Graves' hyperthyroidism was defined as the absence of progression to ophthalmopathy over 18 months of follow-up. Hyperthyroidism patients were newly diagnosed, had a disease duration of under 2 months, and were aged 18 to 65 years. Any patient with an uncontrolled infection, another autoimmune disease, pregnancy or lactation was excluded. Diagnoses were based on clinical symptoms, serum thyroxine and TRAb, thyroid ultrasound and orbital computed tomography. A first-round RT-PCR of the TCR CDR3 used the HTBI primer set with the Qiagen OneStep RT-PCR kit. Most expanded thyroid clonotypes (frequency above 0.001) were also found in blood, which suggests that blood repertoires may mirror thyroid immune responses. A model built on a 13 V-J signature distinguished ophthalmopathy from stable hyperthyroidism, reaching roughly 88% sensitivity and approximately 83% specificity in cross-validation and 80%/75% in testing. In validation, the model predicted progression to ophthalmopathy with just under 71% sensitivity and roughly 75% specificity, a median of 6.5 months before onset. To identify distinguishing TCR V-J signatures, a discovery cohort of 90 to 100 patients was used, comprising 40 to 45 with Graves' ophthalmopathy and some 60 with stable Graves' hyperthyroidism. Whether ophthalmopathy could be predicted prospectively was tested in an independent validation cohort made up of some 20 hyperthyroidism patients plus 17 patients who later progressed to ophthalmopathy. The 100 or so discovery patients were randomly split 7:3 into training and test sets. Thyroid tissue and blood T-cell repertoires from several Graves' hyperthyroidism patients were also compared in the study. After sampling, hyperthyroidism patients received methimazole starting at 30 mg daily, and ophthalmopathy patients received high-dose intravenous methylprednisolone. Libraries were constructed in a second round of multiplex PCR, after which size selection and purification were carried out. The libraries were sequenced on an Illumina HiSeq2000 using paired-end 100 bp reads. Raw data were processed with SOAPnuke, discarding reads with adapters, uncalled bases, mean Phred below 15, or no exact constant-primer or identifier match. COPE v1.2.5 was used to merge the high-quality paired reads, and each unique nucleotide sequence was defined as a clonotype. MiTCR v1.1 was used to align clonotypes to the IMGT TRBV, TRBD and TRBJ reference segments. The analysis was restricted to V-J combinations with a frequency above 0.0001, which together covered around 99% of the repertoires. The TCS score was defined as the ratio of F50 (clonal expansion) to E x V (chaos), calculated using BLOSUM62-based TCRdist between CDR3 peptides within each V-J. Welch's t-statistics and random forest reduced around 520 V-J features to around 14, which were used in a naive Bayes classifier (R e1071). No statistical method was used to fix the sample size in advance, and group allocation was not hidden from the investigators. TCR Vbeta CDR3 sequencing of 135 peripheral blood samples (fewer than 45 ophthalmopathy, 75 to 80 hyperthyroidism and approximately 17 progressor patients) is reported in the paper.

The sequence was obtained from a woman in her 30s with Graves disease. Donor details come from another sample of the same person, matched by shared clones. This chain joins TRBV28 to TRBJ2-7; TRBD1 agrees with 9 junctional bases. The sample consisted of peripheral blood mononuclear cells (PBMCs), taken at new diagnosis, from a patient treated with antithyroid drugs. The nucleotides read TGTGCCAGCAGATCGGGACAGGGAGGGTCCTACGAGCAGTACTTC. Its protein is CASRSGQGGSYEQYF. Here the CDR3 is joined to the reference TRBV28 and TRBJ2-7 genes, and the full variable domain is: DVKVTQSSRYLVKRTGEKVFLECVQDMDHENMFWYRQDPGLGLRLIYFSYDVKMKEKGDIPEGYSVSREKKERFSLILESASTNQTSMYLCASRSGQGGSYEQYFGPGTRLTVT.